This TCR beta chain was captured by sequencing in a study of spatial heterogeneity in lung cancer. Study overall: The study sequenced follow-up PBMC samples when they were available, at a median of roughly two years after resection. General study points: Compared with follow-up, resection was when ubiquitous expanded tumor TCRs appeared in blood more.

There are 14 residues in the CDR3. Germline V gene data show CDR1 as DFQATT and CDR2 as SNEGSKA (reference sequence). V shed 6 bases, J shed 12 bases, and the junction held 16 bases outside the gene matches. This clonotype was counted ten times or more. What it binds is not known. TCR cDNA molecules each had a unique molecular identifier. TCRdb re-called the 5' RACE reads with MiXCR, one entry per CDR3 protein. The sample has about 120,000 distinct CDR3 sequences, over 9% seen once; the top ten hold around 16%. Documented time point: blood at routine non-recurrence follow-up after resection. Extraction of whole RNA from tumor, nontumor lung or frozen PBMC preceded unsorted sequencing.

The sequence was collected from a male donor with early-stage non-small cell lung cancer. The chain employs TRBV20-1 and TRBJ1-2; 10 bases are a match to TRBD1. The starting material was PBMCs, obtained at follow-up. The CDR3 region is CSARDRGSLGGHTF. The DNA for the CDR3 is TGCAGTGCCAGGGACAGGGGCTCCCTGGGAGGCCACACCTTC.